Listed below are T cell receptor beta chains from one sample, sequenced in a study of GPR56 and killer-like receptors on CD4 memory cells. TCRdb re-called the reads and gives one entry per CDR3 protein, without DNA. This sample contains about 2,200 distinct CDR3 sequences. Sample: memory CD4+ T cells from blood. The receptors stem from a human donor in good health. Each CDR3 is given with its conserved first and last residue. Only some rows state a clone size, as once, few, many or a class for expanded clones.

v_call: TRBV20-1
j_call: TRBJ1-1
cdr3_length: 12
clone_size: NA
cdr3_aa: CSANRGPYEAFF

v_call: TRBV6-1
j_call: TRBJ1-5
cdr3_length: 14
clone_size: medium-sized
cdr3_aa: CASRARGGNQPQHF

v_call: TRBV4-2
j_call: TRBJ2-2
cdr3_length: 16
clone_size: NA
cdr3_aa: CASSQEPSPNTGELFF

v_call: TRBV12-3/TRBV12-4
j_call: TRBJ1-1
cdr3_length: 14
clone_size: NA
cdr3_aa: CASSNQGAYTEAFF

v_call: TRBV6-5
j_call: TRBJ2-1
cdr3_length: 18
clone_size: NA
cdr3_aa: CASRPTKTGTGKYNEQFF

v_call: TRBV20-1
j_call: TRBJ1-5
cdr3_length: 16
clone_size: NA
cdr3_aa: CSGVDRGVGGNQPQHF

v_call: TRBV7-2
j_call: TRBJ2-7
cdr3_length: 11
clone_size: medium-sized
cdr3_aa: CASSLLNEQYF

v_call: TRBV19
j_call: TRBJ2-3
cdr3_length: 14
clone_size: NA
cdr3_aa: CATGGLAGADTQYF

v_call: TRBV7-3
j_call: TRBJ2-7
cdr3_length: 13
clone_size: NA
cdr3_aa: CASSSSSLHKQYF

v_call: TRBV2
j_call: TRBJ2-7
cdr3_length: 12
clone_size: NA
cdr3_aa: CASSESSFGQYF

v_call: TRBV9
j_call: TRBJ2-7
cdr3_length: 15
clone_size: NA
cdr3_aa: CASRRHSASTYEQYF

v_call: TRBV6-1
j_call: TRBJ2-2
cdr3_length: 15
clone_size: NA
cdr3_aa: CASRAGTGNTGELFF

v_call: TRBV2
j_call: TRBJ2-5
cdr3_length: 13
clone_size: NA
cdr3_aa: CASSGRHEETQYF

v_call: TRBV29-1
j_call: TRBJ2-1
cdr3_length: 11
clone_size: NA
cdr3_aa: CSVVLSNEQFF

v_call: TRBV7-2
j_call: TRBJ2-3
cdr3_length: 15
clone_size: NA
cdr3_aa: CASSQGAWGTDTQYF

v_call: TRBV29-1
j_call: TRBJ2-1
cdr3_length: 12
clone_size: medium-sized
cdr3_aa: CSVTPTRNEQFF

v_call: TRBV29-1
j_call: TRBJ2-3
cdr3_length: 15
clone_size: medium-sized
cdr3_aa: CSVAGGGAFPDTQYF

v_call: TRBV2
j_call: TRBJ1-2
cdr3_length: 13
clone_size: NA
cdr3_aa: CASSWSLNYGYTF

v_call: TRBV25-1
j_call: TRBJ2-7
cdr3_length: 14
clone_size: NA
cdr3_aa: CASRPGGPRYEQYF

v_call: TRBV20-1
j_call: TRBJ2-1
cdr3_length: 11
clone_size: NA
cdr3_aa: CSARDERESFF

v_call: TRBV12-3/TRBV12-4
j_call: TRBJ2-7
cdr3_length: 14
clone_size: NA
cdr3_aa: CASSLGLGSYEQYF

v_call: TRBV10-3
j_call: TRBJ2-3
cdr3_length: 12
clone_size: large
cdr3_aa: CAIRGGTDTQYF

v_call: TRBV10-3
j_call: TRBJ2-2
cdr3_length: 15
clone_size: large
cdr3_aa: CAISASGSETGELFF

v_call: TRBV11-2
j_call: TRBJ2-4
cdr3_length: 14
clone_size: medium-sized
cdr3_aa: CASSYRDSKNIQYF

v_call: TRBV7-9
j_call: TRBJ1-2
cdr3_length: 13
clone_size: medium-sized
cdr3_aa: CASSLNTNYGYTF

v_call: TRBV18
j_call: TRBJ1-2
cdr3_length: 14
clone_size: NA
cdr3_aa: CASSQGTGVSGYTF

v_call: TRBV18
j_call: TRBJ2-7
cdr3_length: 13
clone_size: medium-sized
cdr3_aa: CASSPRTVYEQYF

v_call: TRBV20-1
j_call: TRBJ2-5
cdr3_length: 17
clone_size: NA
cdr3_aa: CSARAGLAGGPRETQYF

v_call: TRBV4-2
j_call: TRBJ2-1
cdr3_length: 16
clone_size: NA
cdr3_aa: CASSQGLAGGPNEQFF